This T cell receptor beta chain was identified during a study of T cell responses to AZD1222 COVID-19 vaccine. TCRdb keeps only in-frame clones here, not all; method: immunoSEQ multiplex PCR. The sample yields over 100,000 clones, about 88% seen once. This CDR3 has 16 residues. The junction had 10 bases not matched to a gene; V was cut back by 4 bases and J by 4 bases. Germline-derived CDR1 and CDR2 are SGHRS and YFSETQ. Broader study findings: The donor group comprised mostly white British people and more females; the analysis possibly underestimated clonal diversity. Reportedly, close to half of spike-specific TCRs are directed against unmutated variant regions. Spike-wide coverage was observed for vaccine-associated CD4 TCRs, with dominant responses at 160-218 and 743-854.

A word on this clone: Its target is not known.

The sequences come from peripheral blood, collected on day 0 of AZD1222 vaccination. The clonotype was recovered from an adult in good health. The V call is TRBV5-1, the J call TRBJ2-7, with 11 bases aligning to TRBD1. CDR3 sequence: CASSRAGQGAQYEQYF. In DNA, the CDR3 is TGCGCCAGCAGCCGCGCCGGACAGGGGGCACAGTACGAGCAGTACTTC.